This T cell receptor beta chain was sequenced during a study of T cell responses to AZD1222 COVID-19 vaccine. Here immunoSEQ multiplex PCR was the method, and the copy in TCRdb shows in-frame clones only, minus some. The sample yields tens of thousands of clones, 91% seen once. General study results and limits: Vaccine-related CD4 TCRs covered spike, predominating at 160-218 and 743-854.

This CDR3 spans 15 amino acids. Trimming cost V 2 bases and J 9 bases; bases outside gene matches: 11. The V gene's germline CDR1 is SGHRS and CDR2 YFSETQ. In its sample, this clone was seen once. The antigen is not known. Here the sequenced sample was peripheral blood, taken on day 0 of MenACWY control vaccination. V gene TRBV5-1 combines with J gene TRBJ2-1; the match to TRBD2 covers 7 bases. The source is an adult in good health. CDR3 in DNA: TGCGCCAGCAGCTTTTGGTGGGAGGGCCGGGGTGAGCAGTTCTTC. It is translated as CASSFWWEGRGEQFF.